The clone carrying this T cell receptor beta chain appeared a few times. This specimen comes from a study of blood T cell repertoires in COVID-19. J lost 11 bases, V lost 5 bases, and 12 bases had no gene match. CDR3 length: 15 residues. The germline V gene has CDR1 MDHEN and CDR2 SYDVKM. Profiled with immunoSEQ multiplex PCR; TCRdb holds only in-frame clones, not every one. The sample lists a few hundred thousand clones; around 85% were seen once. The sequenced sample consisted of PBMCs or T cells enriched from blood (not recorded which). The sequence came from a woman between 45 and 60 years old who had recovered from COVID-19. This rearrangement joins TRBV28 to TRBJ1-6; 7 bases line up with TRBD1. The CDR3 region is CASSRDSLNLTPLHF. In nucleotides, the CDR3 is TGTGCCAGCAGTCGGGACAGCCTGAATTTGACACCCCTCCACTTT. Based on the CDR3 plus reference TRBV28 and TRBJ1-6, the full variable domain is DVKVTQSSRYLVKRTGEKVFLECVQDMDHENMFWYRQDPGLGLRLIYFSYDVKMKEKGDIPEGYSVSREKKERFSLILESASTNQTSMYLCASSRDSLNLTPLHFGNGTRLTVT.